Below, 22 T cell receptor beta chains from the same sample are listed, as sequenced in a study of blood T cell repertoires in COVID-19. Measured with immunoSEQ multiplex PCR; TCRdb has only the in-frame clones, and not every one. This repertoire shows roughly 70,000 clones, about 91% found once; its top ten account for around 12%. Sequencing was performed on peripheral blood. Every receptor here comes from a human donor with active COVID-19. The donor label of this sample is uncertain.

This chain uses TRBV6-2 or TRBV6-3 with TRBJ2-7; 9 bases map to TRBD1. V shed 0 bases, J shed 5 bases, and the junction held 17 bases outside the gene matches. The germline gives CDR1 MNHEY, CDR2 SVGEGT. The length of the CDR3 is 19 residues. The CDR3 spells CASSYSITTAGQGPHEQYF. The CDR3 DNA reads TGTGCCAGCAGTTACTCGATCACAACAGCGGGACAGGGCCCACACGAGCAGTACTTC.

The chain is built from TRBV19 and TRBJ2-1; TRBD2 agrees at 7 bases. The CDR3 sequence is 17 residues long. The J segment lost 0 bases and the V segment lost 3 bases, leaving 8 bases of the junction unmatched. Germline CDR1 reads LNHDA; CDR2 reads SQIVND (reference sequence). In DNA form, the CDR3 reads TGTGCCAGTAGTATGGGGGAGGGATTGATCTCCTACAATGAGCAGTTCTTC. It translates to CASSMGEGLISYNEQFF.

The chain carries TRBV24-1 and TRBJ2-1, with 8 bases aligning to TRBD2. This CDR3 is 16 amino acids long. Trimming at V came to 0 bases and at J to 1 base, leaving 1 base not matched to a gene. The V gene's germline CDR1 is KGHDR and CDR2 SFDVKD. The DNA for the CDR3 is TGTGCCACCAGTGATTTGATAGCGGGGTCCTACAATGAGCAGTTCTTC. Residues: CATSDLIAGSYNEQFF.

The chain combines TRBV5-1 with TRBJ2-7, with 7 nucleotides matching TRBD2. Germline V gives CDR1 SGHRS, CDR2 YFSETQ. The CDR3 extends over 17 amino acids. After removal of 0 bases from V and 4 bases from J, the junction contained 13 bases not matched to a gene. In nucleotides, the CDR3 is TGCGCCAGCAGCTTGGGACCATCGGGGGGAGGGGATTACGAGCAGTACTTC. Translating it yields CASSLGPSGGGDYEQYF.

The chain links TRBV6-6 to TRBJ1-1; D perhaps matches TRBD1 (6 bases). The CDR3 is 12 residues long. In germline, CDR1 is MNHNY, CDR2 SVGAGI (reference sequence). V lost 6 bases and J 8 bases, leaving 13 bases between the germline ends. CDR3 coding DNA: TGTGCCAGCAGAGGTTACAGGGAGGAAGCTTTCTTT. It is translated as CASRGYREEAFF.

This chain links TRBV7-2 with TRBJ2-1, with 12 bases that match TRBD2. CDR1 and CDR2 (germline): SGHTA, FQGNSA. The CDR3 extends over 14 amino acids. V shed 6 bases, J shed 10 bases, and the junction held 7 bases outside the gene matches. In nucleotides, the CDR3 is TGTGCCAGCAGGAGACTAGCGGGAGAGGGAGAGCAGTTCTTC. Translation: CASRRLAGEGEQFF.

The chain employs TRBV12-5 and TRBJ2-3, with 13 bases identical to TRBD2. The CDR3 is made up of 17 amino acids. J was trimmed by 5 bases and V by 6 bases; bases with no gene match: 11. The germline V gene encodes CDR1 LGHNT and CDR2 FRNRAP. The CDR3 here is CASGPNPGLAGLDTQYF. The CDR3 coding sequence is TGTGCTAGTGGCCCAAATCCGGGACTAGCGGGACTAGATACGCAGTATTTT.

This clone was seen just once. The CDR3 loop is CATSGGGTGPTDTQYF. The CDR3 DNA reads as TGTGCCACCAGTGGGGGGGGGACAGGGCCAACAGATACGCAGTATTTT. V and J are TRBV24-1 and TRBJ2-3; 9 bases are a match to TRBD1. The V segment lost 5 bases and the J segment 3 bases; nucleotides outside the gene matches: 8. Germline V lookup: CDR1 KGHDR, CDR2 SFDVKD. The CDR3 loop spans 16 amino acids.

This clone has just one count. The gene calls are TRBV28 and TRBJ2-2; D possibly corresponds to TRBD2 (5 bases). V was pared by 3 bases and J by 5 bases, with 7 bases between. Germline CDR1 MDHEN, CDR2 SYDVKM. This CDR3 contains 13 residues. The CDR3 loop is CASSFSGTGELFF. The CDR3 coding sequence is TGTGCCAGCAGTTTTTCGGGGACCGGGGAGCTGTTTTTT. Variable domain in full (rest from reference TRBV28 and TRBJ2-2): DVKVTQSSRYLVKRTGEKVFLECVQDMDHENMFWYRQDPGLGLRLIYFSYDVKMKEKGDIPEGYSVSREKKERFSLILESASTNQTSMYLCASSFSGTGELFFGEGSRLTVL.

This chain joins TRBV5-6 and TRBJ2-2, with a possible D match to TRBD1 (6 bases). Per the germline V gene, CDR1 is SGHDT and CDR2 is YYEEEE. Trimming removed 0 bases at V and 3 bases at J, with 9 bases between. CDR3 size: 15 residues. The CDR3 loop reads CASSLGQADTGELFF. The CDR3 nucleotides read TGTGCCAGCAGCTTGGGACAGGCGGACACCGGGGAGCTGTTTTTT.

This clone came up once. The gene calls are TRBV24-1 and TRBJ1-2; D might be TRBD1 (5 bases). V shed 5 bases and J shed 8 bases, with 14 bases lying between them. The CDR3 extends over 13 amino acids. The germline gives CDR1 KGHDR, CDR2 SFDVKD. CDR3 nucleotides: TGTGCCACCAGTGCCCCGGGACTTAAAGGCTACACCTTC. This gives the protein CATSAPGLKGYTF.

The chain joins TRBV5-1 to TRBJ2-1; 7 bases are shared with TRBD2. The V and J ends lost 0 bases and 8 bases, in that order; junction bases with no gene match: 5. CDR1 and CDR2 from the germline V gene are SGHRS and YFSETQ. The CDR3 has 14 residues. The CDR3 coding sequence is TGCGCCAGCAGCTTGGGTGGCGGGAGCTATGAGCAGTTCTTC. This translates into CASSLGGGSYEQFF.

The genes are TRBV19 and TRBJ2-7; tentatively, D is TRBD2 (6 bases). Germline CDR1 LNHDA, CDR2 SQIVND (reference sequence). CDR3 size: 13 residues. V was pared by 5 bases and J by 4 bases, with 12 bases between. The CDR3 nucleotides read TGTGCCAGTAGTCCTCGGACTACATACGAGCAGTACTTC. Translating gives CASSPRTTYEQYF.

The rearrangement uses TRBV10-3 and TRBJ2-7; the D is unclear. The CDR3 length is 12 residues. With 0 bases removed from V and 7 bases from J, the gap between germline ends came to 7 bases. Looked up from germline, CDR1 is ENHRY and CDR2 is SYGVKD. CDR3 sequence reads: CAISESRGEQYF. The CDR3 DNA is TGTGCCATCAGTGAGTCTAGAGGTGAGCAGTACTTC.

In DNA, the CDR3 is TGTGCCAGCAGCCTCGACAGGGTGGAACAGCCCCAGCATTTT. Its translation is CASSLDRVEQPQHF. The chain has TRBV6-2 or TRBV6-3 and TRBJ1-5; TRBD1 agrees at 7 bases. V shed 6 bases and J 7 bases; nucleotides not matched to a gene: 9. Germline-derived CDR1 and CDR2 are MNHEY and SVGEGT. This CDR3 has 14 amino acids.

V usage is TRBV9 and J usage is TRBJ2-1; 10 bases are a match to TRBD2. V was clipped by 4 bases and J by 6 bases; unmatched bases: 10. The CDR3 contains 16 residues. CDR1 is SGDLS and CDR2 is YYNGEE in the germline V gene. The CDR3 sequence: CASSPQRSSGSNEQFF. CDR3 in DNA: TGTGCCAGCAGCCCCCAGCGGTCTAGCGGGAGCAATGAGCAGTTCTTC.

The gene calls are TRBV18 and TRBJ2-5, with D perhaps matching TRBD2 (5 bases). Germline V CDR1 and CDR2: KGHSH, LQKENI. This CDR3 has 13 residues. The V end was cut by 8 bases, the J end by 1 base, with 11 bases between. CDR3 DNA: TGTGCCAGCGCCTCGGGAATCCAAGAGACCCAGTACTTC. It translates to CASASGIQETQYF.

V is TRBV6-5 and J is TRBJ2-3; 7 bases line up with TRBD2. V shed 0 bases and J 6 bases; nucleotides not matched to a gene: 3. CDR1 is MNHEY, CDR2 SVGAGI, per germline. CDR3 length: 14 residues. CDR3 in DNA: TGTGCCAGCAGTTACTCAACTAGCGTGGATACGCAGTATTTT. Its translation is CASSYSTSVDTQYF.

The genes are TRBV19 and TRBJ1-5, with no clear D. Per germline, CDR1 LNHDA and CDR2 SQIVND (reference sequence). This CDR3 is built from 15 residues. The V gene lost 3 bases and the J gene lost 5 bases, with 14 bases spanning the gap. This CDR3 is CASSILDSRDQPQHF. The CDR3 DNA is TGTGCCAGTAGTATTTTAGATTCGCGGGATCAGCCCCAGCATTTT.

The chain couples TRBV5-1 to TRBJ2-1; TRBD1 matches at 9 bases. Germline assignment: CDR1 SGHRS and CDR2 YFSETQ. This CDR3 is built from 15 residues. V dropped 0 bases and J dropped 5; count of bases not matched to a gene: 3. The CDR3 DNA reads TGCGCCAGCAGCTTGGGGGACAGGGATAACAATGAGCAGTTCTTC. The encoded protein is CASSLGDRDNNEQFF.

The rearrangement uses TRBV7-2 and TRBJ2-7, with 11 nucleotides matching TRBD2. This CDR3 is built from 14 residues. The V segment lost 4 bases and the J segment 6 bases; nucleotides outside the gene matches: 5. Germline V gives CDR1 SGHTA, CDR2 FQGNSA. Here the CDR3 reads CASSSSGRSGEQYF. In DNA form, the CDR3 reads TGTGCCAGCAGCTCTAGCGGGAGGTCGGGCGAGCAGTACTTC.

The V gene is TRBV2, the J gene TRBJ2-3; the D gene is possibly TRBD2 (6 bases). The germline gives CDR1 SNHLY, CDR2 FYNNEI. The CDR3 contains 15 residues. V lost 7 bases and J lost 6, with 20 bases in between. CDR3 DNA sequence: TGTGCCAGCAAAAGGAGGGAGGCCCTCCCGGATACGCAGTATTTT. Translation: CASKRREALPDTQYF.